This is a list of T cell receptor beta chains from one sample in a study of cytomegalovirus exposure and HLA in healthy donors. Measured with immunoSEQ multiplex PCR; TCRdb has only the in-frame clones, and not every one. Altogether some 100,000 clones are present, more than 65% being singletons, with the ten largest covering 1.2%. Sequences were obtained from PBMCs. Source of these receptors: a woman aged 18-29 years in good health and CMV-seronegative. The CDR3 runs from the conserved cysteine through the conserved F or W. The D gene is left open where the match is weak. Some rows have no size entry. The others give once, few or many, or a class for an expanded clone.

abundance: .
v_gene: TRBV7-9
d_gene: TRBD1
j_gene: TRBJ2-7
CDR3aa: CASSLVQGAVYEQYF
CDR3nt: TGTGCCAGCAGCTTAGTACAGGGGGCTGTCTACGAGCAGTACTTC

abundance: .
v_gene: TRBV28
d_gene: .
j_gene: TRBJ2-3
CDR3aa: CASRGGASTDTQYF
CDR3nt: TGTGCCAGCAGGGGCGGGGCGAGCACAGATACGCAGTATTTT

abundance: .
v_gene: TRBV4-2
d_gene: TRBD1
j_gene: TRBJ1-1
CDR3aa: CASSRNSGTGNTEAFF
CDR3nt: TGTGCCAGCAGCCGAAATTCCGGGACAGGGAATACTGAAGCTTTCTTT

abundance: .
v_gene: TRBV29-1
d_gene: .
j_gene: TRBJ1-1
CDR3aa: CSVPGKGGVKNTEAFF
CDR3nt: TGCAGCGTTCCGGGAAAAGGAGGTGTGAAGAACACTGAAGCTTTCTTT

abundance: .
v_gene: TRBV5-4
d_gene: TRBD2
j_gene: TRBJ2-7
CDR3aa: CASSRGLAGGLTYEQYF
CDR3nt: TGTGCCAGCAGCCGCGGACTAGCGGGAGGGTTAACCTACGAGCAGTACTTC

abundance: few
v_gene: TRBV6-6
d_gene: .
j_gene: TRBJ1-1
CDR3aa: CASSYAGVGAFF
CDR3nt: TGTGCCAGCAGTTACGCAGGGGTAGGAGCTTTCTTT

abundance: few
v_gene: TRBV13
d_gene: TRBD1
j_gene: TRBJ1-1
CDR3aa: CASSSRGRGVNTEAFF
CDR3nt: TGTGCCAGCAGCTCCAGGGGGCGCGGGGTGAACACTGAAGCTTTCTTT

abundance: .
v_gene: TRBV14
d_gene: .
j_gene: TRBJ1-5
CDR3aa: CASSQGGWGRVGNQPQHF
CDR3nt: TGTGCCAGCAGCCAAGGAGGGTGGGGGAGGGTGGGTAATCAGCCCCAGCATTTT

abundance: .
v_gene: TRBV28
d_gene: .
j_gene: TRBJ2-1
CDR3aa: CASEAPYNEQFF
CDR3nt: TGTGCCAGCGAAGCCCCTTACAATGAGCAGTTCTTC

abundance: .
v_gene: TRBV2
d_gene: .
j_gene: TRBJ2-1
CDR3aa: CASRNTVGAEQFF
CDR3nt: TGTGCCAGCAGGAACACGGTGGGAGCTGAGCAGTTCTTC

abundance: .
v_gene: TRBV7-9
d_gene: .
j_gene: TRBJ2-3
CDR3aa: CASSLAFQRGTDTQYF
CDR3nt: TGTGCCAGCAGCTTAGCCTTCCAGCGGGGCACAGATACGCAGTATTTT

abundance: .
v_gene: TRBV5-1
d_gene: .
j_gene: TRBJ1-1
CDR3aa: CASSLEAGNTEAFF
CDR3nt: TGCGCCAGCAGCTTGGAGGCAGGGAACACTGAAGCTTTCTTT

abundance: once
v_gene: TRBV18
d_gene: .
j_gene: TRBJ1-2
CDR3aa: CASSSTRTAPYGYTF
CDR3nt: TGTGCCAGCTCATCGACTCGGACAGCCCCTTATGGCTACACCTTC

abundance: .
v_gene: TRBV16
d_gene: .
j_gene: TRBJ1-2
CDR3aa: CASSQRLGQVTNIYGYTF
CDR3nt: TGTGCCAGCAGCCAAAGATTGGGGCAGGTCACAAACATCTATGGCTACACCTTC

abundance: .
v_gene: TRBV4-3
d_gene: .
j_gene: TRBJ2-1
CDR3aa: CASSHPKGIAVSSYNEQFF
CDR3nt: TGCGCCAGCAGCCACCCGAAGGGAATAGCGGTCAGCTCCTACAATGAGCAGTTCTTC

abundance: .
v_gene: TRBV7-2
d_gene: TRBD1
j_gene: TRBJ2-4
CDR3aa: CASSLAGQGANIQYF
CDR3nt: TGTGCCAGCAGCTTAGCTGGACAGGGGGCGAACATTCAGTACTTC

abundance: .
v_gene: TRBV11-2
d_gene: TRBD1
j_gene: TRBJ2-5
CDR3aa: CASSYLGTVRETQYF
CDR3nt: TGTGCCAGCAGCTACCTCGGGACAGTCAGGGAGACCCAGTACTTC

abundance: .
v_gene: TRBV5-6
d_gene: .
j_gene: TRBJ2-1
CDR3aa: CASSRATTGNFYNEQFF
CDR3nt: TGTGCCAGCAGCCGGGCTACTACAGGGAACTTTTACAATGAGCAGTTCTTC

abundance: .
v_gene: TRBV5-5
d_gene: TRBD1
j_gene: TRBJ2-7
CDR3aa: CASSVRTGAYEQYF
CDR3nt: TGTGCCAGCAGCGTTAGGACAGGGGCCTACGAGCAGTACTTC

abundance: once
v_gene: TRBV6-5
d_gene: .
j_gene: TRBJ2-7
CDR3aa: CASSYVPGTKTSEQYF
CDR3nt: TGTGCCAGCAGTTATGTCCCGGGGACAAAAACGTCCGAGCAGTACTTC

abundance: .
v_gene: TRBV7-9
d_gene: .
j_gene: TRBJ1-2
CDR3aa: CASALRQVQGYTF
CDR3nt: TGTGCCAGCGCCTTACGACAGGTTCAAGGCTACACCTTC

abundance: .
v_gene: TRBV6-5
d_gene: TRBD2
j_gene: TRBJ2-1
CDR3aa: CASSYSAGVPYNEQFF
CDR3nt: TGTGCCAGCAGTTACTCAGCGGGAGTTCCCTACAATGAGCAGTTCTTC

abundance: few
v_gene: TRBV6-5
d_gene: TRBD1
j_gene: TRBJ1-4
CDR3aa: CASKTKQGWDEKLFF
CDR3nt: TGTGCCAGCAAGACCAAACAGGGGTGGGATGAAAAACTGTTTTTT

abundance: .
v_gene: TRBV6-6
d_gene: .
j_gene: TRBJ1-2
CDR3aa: CASSYLPAGNYGYTF
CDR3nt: TGTGCCAGCAGTTACCTCCCGGCAGGGAACTATGGCTACACCTTC

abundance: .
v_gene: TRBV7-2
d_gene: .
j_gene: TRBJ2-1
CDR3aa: CASSPASREQFF
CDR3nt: TGTGCCAGCAGCCCTGCCTCTAGAGAGCAGTTCTTC

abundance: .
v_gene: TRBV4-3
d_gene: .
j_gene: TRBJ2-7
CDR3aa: CASSPTGTWGEQYF
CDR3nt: TGCGCCAGCAGCCCCACCGGGACATGGGGAGAGCAGTACTTC

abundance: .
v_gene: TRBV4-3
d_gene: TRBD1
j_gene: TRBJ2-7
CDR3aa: CASSQERDRGLSHYEQYF
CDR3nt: TGCGCCAGCAGCCAAGAAAGGGACAGGGGACTATCCCACTACGAGCAGTACTTC

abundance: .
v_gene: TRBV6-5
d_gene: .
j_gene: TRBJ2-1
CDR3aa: CASSYGQGGNEQFF
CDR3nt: TGTGCCAGCAGTTACGGGCAGGGAGGCAATGAGCAGTTCTTC

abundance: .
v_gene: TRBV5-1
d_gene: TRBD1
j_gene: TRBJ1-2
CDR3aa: CASSFSPGQSNYGYTF
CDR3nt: TGCGCCAGCAGCTTTTCTCCGGGACAGAGTAACTATGGCTACACCTTC

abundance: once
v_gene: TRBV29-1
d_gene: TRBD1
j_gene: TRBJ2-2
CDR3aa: CSVEDLTGQAPPGTGELFF
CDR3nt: TGCAGCGTTGAAGATTTAACGGGACAGGCTCCCCCGGGCACCGGGGAGCTGTTTTTT

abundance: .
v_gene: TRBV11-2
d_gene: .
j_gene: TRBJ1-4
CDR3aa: CASSFASGVPNEKLFF
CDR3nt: TGTGCCAGCAGCTTCGCATCAGGCGTTCCTAATGAAAAACTGTTTTTT

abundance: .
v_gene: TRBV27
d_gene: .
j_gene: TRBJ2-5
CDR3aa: CASSNRGGVETQYF
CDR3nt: TGTGCCAGCAGTAACAGGGGGGGGGTAGAGACCCAGTACTTC

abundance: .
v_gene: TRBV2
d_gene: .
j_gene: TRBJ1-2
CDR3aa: CASSVRAGYGYTF
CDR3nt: TGTGCCAGCAGTGTTAGGGCAGGGTATGGCTACACCTTC

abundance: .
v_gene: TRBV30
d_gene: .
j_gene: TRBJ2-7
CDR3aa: CAWIRGSLSSYEQYF
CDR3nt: TGTGCCTGGATCAGGGGCTCCCTTAGCTCCTACGAGCAGTACTTC

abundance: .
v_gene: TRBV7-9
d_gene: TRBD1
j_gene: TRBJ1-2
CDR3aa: CASSLAPGQGDGYTF
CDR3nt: TGTGCCAGCAGCTTAGCTCCAGGACAGGGCGATGGCTACACCTTC

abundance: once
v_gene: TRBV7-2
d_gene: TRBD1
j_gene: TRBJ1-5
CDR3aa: CASSPRRDRGNQPQHF
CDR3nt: TGTGCCAGCAGCCCCCGCCGGGACAGGGGGAATCAGCCCCAGCATTTT

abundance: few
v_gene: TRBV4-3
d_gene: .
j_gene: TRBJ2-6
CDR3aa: CASSQVRRGFTSGANVLTF
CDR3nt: TGCGCCAGCAGCCAAGTCCGGAGGGGATTTACTTCTGGGGCCAACGTCCTGACTTTC

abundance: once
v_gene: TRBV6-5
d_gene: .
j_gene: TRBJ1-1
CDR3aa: CASSDSLNTEAFF
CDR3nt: TGTGCCAGCAGTGACAGCCTGAACACTGAAGCTTTCTTT

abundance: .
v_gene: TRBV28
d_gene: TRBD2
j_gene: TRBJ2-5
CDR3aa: CASSLTRLAGGRQETQYF
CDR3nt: TGTGCCAGCAGTTTAACCCGCCTAGCGGGAGGGCGGCAAGAGACCCAGTACTTC

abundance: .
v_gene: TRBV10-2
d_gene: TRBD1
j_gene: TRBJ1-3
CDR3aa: CASSHRQGPRDTIYF
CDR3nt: TGCGCCAGCAGTCACCGACAGGGCCCCAGGGACACCATATATTTT

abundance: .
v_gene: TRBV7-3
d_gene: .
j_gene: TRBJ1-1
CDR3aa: CASSLSRARGTEAFF
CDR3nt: TGTGCCAGCAGCTTATCTAGGGCTAGGGGCACTGAAGCTTTCTTT

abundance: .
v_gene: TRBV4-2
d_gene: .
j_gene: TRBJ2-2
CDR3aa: CASSQEGQGGNTGELFF
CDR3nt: TGTGCCAGCAGCCAAGAGGGGCAGGGTGGGAACACCGGGGAGCTGTTTTTT

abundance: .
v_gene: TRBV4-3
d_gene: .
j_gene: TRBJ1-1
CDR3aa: CASSQDMRNTEAFF
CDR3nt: TGCGCCAGCAGCCAAGATATGAGGAACACTGAAGCTTTCTTT

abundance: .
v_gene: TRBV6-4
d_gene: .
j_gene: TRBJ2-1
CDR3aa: CAPFGGCSYNEQFF
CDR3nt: TGTGCCCCGTTTGGAGGGTGCTCCTACAATGAGCAGTTCTTC

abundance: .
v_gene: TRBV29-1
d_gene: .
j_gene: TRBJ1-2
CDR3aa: CSVEGGAGTNYGYTF
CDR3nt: TGCAGCGTTGAAGGTGGGGCAGGGACTAACTATGGCTACACCTTC

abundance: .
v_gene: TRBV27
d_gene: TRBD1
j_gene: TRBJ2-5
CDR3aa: CASSLQTGSEQYF
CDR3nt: TGTGCCAGCAGTCTCCAGACAGGGAGTGAGCAGTACTTC

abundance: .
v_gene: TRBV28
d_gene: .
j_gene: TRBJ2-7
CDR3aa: CASSEERGGSYEQYF
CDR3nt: TGTGCCAGCAGCGAGGAGAGGGGGGGTTCCTACGAGCAGTACTTC

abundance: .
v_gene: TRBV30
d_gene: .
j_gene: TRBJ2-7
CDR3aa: CAWGRAGEQYF
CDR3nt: TGTGCCTGGGGGCGGGCGGGCGAGCAGTACTTC

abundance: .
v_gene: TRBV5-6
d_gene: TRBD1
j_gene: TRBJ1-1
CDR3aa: CASSPEGGQMNTEAFF
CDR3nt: TGTGCCAGCAGCCCGGAGGGGGGACAGATGAACACTGAAGCTTTCTTT

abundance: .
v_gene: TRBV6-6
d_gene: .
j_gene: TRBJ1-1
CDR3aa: CASSYAPELNTEAFF
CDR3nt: TGTGCCAGCAGTTATGCTCCGGAGTTGAACACTGAAGCTTTCTTT

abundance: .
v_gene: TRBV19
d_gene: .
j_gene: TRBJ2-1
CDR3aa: CASSIADSTPYNEQFF
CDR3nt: TGTGCCAGTAGTATAGCGGACTCGACTCCCTACAATGAGCAGTTCTTC

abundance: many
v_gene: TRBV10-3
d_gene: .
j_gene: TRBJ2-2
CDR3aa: CAIKQGLEGITGELFF
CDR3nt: TGTGCCATCAAGCAGGGGCTCGAGGGAATCACCGGGGAGCTGTTTTTT